This T cell receptor beta chain was observed in a study of identical twins. The study, taken as a whole, reports: In zero-insertion analyses, partial confounding could arise from invariant MAIT and iNKT cells. In drawing conclusions, the study used cross-sectional statistical analysis and did not follow the same donors. Twins shared out-of-frame alpha sequences with excess low generation probability.

Regarding this clonotype: The antigen is undetermined.

MiXCR was run by TCRdb on the 5' RACE reads, yielding one entry per CDR3 protein. Seen here are hundreds of thousands of distinct CDR3 sequences, around 8% observed once, and the top ten hold about 2%. V was cut by 7 bases and J by 0 bases, with 12 bases left in between. The CDR3 length is 15 residues. In germline, CDR1 is MNHEY, CDR2 SMNVEV (reference sequence). The same sample was also used in a study of yellow fever vaccine responses in identical twins.

V and J are TRBV27 and TRBJ2-2; tentative D call: TRBD2 (5 bases). The receptor comes from a woman under 30 in good health. Sequenced sample: memory (CD45RO+) T cells sorted from blood. The CDR3 sequence is CASKEDFTNTGELFF. CDR3 bases: TGTGCCAGCAAGGAGGACTTCACGAACACCGGGGAGCTGTTTTTT.